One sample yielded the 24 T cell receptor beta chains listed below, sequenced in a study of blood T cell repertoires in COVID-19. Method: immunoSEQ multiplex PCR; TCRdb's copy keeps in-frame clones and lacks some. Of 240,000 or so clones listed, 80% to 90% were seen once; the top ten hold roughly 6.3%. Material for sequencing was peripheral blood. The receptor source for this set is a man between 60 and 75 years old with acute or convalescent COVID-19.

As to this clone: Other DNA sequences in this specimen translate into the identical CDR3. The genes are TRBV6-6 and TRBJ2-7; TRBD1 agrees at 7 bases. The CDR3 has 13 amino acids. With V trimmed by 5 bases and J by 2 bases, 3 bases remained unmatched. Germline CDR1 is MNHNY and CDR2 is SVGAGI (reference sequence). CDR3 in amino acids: CASSRDRTYEQYF. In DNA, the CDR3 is TGTGCCAGCAGTAGGGACAGAACCTACGAGCAGTACTTC.

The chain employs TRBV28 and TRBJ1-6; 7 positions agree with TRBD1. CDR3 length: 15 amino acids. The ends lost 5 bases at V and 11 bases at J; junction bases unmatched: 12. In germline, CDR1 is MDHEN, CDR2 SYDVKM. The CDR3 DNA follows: TGTGCCAGCAGTCCATCGACAGGGAGAAGTGCACCCCTCCACTTT. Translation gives CASSPSTGRSAPLHF.

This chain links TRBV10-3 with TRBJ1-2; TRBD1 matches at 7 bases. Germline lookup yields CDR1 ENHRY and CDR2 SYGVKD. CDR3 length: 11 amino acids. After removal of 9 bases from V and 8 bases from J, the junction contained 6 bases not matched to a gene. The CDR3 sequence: CAIQQGQGYTF. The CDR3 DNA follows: TGTGCCATACAACAGGGGCAGGGCTACACCTTC.

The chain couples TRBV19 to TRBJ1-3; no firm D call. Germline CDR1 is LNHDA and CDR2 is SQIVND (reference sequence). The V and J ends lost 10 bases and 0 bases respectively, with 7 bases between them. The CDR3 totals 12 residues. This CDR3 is CATRSSGNTIYF. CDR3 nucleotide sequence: TGTGCCACCCGGTCCTCTGGAAACACCATATATTTT. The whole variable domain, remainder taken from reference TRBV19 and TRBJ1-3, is DGGITQSPKYLFRKEGQNVTLSCEQNLNHDAMYWYRQDPGQGLRLIYYSQIVNDFQKGDIAEGYSVSREKKESFPLTVTSAQKNPTAFYLCATRSSGNTIYFGEGSWLTVV.

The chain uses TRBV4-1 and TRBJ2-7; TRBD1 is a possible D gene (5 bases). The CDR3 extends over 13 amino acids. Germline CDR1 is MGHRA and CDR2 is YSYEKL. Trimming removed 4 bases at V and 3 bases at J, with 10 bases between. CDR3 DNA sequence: TGCGCCAGCAGCCCGGACACTAACTACGAGCAGTACTTC. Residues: CASSPDTNYEQYF.

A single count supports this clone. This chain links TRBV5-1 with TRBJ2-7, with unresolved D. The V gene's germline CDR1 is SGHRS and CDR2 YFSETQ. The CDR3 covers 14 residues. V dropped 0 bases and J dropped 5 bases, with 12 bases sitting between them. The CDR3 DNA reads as TGCGCCAGCAGCTTGGACTCGGGTTTCGACGAGCAGTACTTC. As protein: CASSLDSGFDEQYF. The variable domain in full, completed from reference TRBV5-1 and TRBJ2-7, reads KAGVTQTPRYLIKTRGQQVTLSCSPISGHRSVSWYQQTPGQGLQFLFEYFSETQRNKGNFPGRFSGRQFSNSRSEMNVSTLELGDSALYLCASSLDSGFDEQYFGPGTRLTVT.

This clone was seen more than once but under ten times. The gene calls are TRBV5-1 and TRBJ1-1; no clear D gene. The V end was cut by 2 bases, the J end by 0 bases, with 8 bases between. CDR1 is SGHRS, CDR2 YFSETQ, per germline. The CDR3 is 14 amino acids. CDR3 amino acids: CASSLGGMNTEAFF. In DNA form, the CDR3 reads TGCGCCAGCAGCTTAGGAGGGATGAACACTGAAGCTTTCTTT. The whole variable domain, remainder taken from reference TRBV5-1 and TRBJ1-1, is KAGVTQTPRYLIKTRGQQVTLSCSPISGHRSVSWYQQTPGQGLQFLFEYFSETQRNKGNFPGRFSGRQFSNSRSEMNVSTLELGDSALYLCASSLGGMNTEAFFGQGTRLTVV.

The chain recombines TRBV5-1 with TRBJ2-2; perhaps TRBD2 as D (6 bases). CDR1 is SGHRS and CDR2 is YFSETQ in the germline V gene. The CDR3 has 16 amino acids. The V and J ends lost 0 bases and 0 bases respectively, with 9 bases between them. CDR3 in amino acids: CASSLGRDSNTGELFF. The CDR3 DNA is TGCGCCAGCAGCTTGGGGAGGGACTCGAACACCGGGGAGCTGTTTTTT.

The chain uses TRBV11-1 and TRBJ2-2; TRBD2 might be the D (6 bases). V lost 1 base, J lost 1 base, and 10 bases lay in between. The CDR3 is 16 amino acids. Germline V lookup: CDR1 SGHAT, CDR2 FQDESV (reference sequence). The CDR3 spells CASSLGGDLNTGELFF. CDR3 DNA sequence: TGTGCCAGCAGCTTAGGGGGGGATCTGAACACCGGGGAGCTGTTTTTT. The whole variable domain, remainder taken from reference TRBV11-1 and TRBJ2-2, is EAEVAQSPRYKITEKSQAVAFWCDPISGHATLYWYRQILGQGPELLVQFQDESVVDDSQLPKDRFSAERLKGVDSTLKIQPAELGDSAMYLCASSLGGDLNTGELFFGEGSRLTVL.

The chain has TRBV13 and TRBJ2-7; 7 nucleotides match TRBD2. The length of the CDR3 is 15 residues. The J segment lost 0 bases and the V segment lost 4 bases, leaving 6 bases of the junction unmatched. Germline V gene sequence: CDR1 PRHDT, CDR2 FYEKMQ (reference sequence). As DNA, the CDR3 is TGTGCCAGCAGCTACACTAGCGCGGACTCCTACGAGCAGTACTTC. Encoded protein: CASSYTSADSYEQYF.

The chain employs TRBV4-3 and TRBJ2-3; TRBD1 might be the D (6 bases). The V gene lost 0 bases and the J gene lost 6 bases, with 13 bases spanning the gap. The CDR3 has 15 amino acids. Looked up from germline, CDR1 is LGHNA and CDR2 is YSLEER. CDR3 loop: CASSQDSRGFDTQYF. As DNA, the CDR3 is TGCGCCAGCAGCCAAGATTCCAGGGGATTTGATACGCAGTATTTT.

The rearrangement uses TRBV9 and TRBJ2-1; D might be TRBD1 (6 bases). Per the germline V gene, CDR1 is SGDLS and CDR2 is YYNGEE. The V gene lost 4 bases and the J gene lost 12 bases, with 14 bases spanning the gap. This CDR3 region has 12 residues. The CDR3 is CASSRTRGSQFF. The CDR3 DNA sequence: TGTGCCAGCAGCCGTACGAGGGGGTCGCAGTTCTTC. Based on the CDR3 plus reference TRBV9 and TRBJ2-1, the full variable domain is DSGVTQTPKHLITATGQRVTLRCSPRSGDLSVYWYQQSLDQGLQFLIQYYNGEERAKGNILERFSAQQFPDLHSELNLSSLELGDSALYFCASSRTRGSQFFGPGTRLTVL.

CDR3 coding DNA: TGTGCCAGTAGTCCAGATGGCGGACAGGGGGAGAACGAGCAGTACTTC. Translated: CASSPDGGQGENEQYF. The chain employs TRBV19 and TRBJ2-7; 10 bases are shared with TRBD1. The germline V gene has CDR1 LNHDA and CDR2 SQIVND (reference sequence). The CDR3 sequence is 16 residues long. Germline trimming cut 5 bases from V and 5 bases from J; bases unmatched to any gene: 12.

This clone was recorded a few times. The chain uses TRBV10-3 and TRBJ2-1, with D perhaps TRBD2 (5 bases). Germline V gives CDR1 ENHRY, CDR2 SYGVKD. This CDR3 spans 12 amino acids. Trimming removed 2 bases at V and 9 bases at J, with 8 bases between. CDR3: CAISEEAVEQFF. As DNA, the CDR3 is TGTGCCATCAGTGAGGAAGCGGTTGAGCAGTTCTTC.

The CDR3 DNA sequence: TGTGCCAGCAGTTTTTCGGCAGGGGGTAGTGAAGCTTTCTTT. Translation gives CASSFSAGGSEAFF. The rearrangement uses TRBV27 and TRBJ1-1; 7 nucleotides agree with TRBD1. Germline CDR1 reads MNHEY; CDR2 reads SMNVEV (reference sequence). V shed 3 bases and J 7 bases; nucleotides not matched to a gene: 8. The CDR3 is 14 residues long.

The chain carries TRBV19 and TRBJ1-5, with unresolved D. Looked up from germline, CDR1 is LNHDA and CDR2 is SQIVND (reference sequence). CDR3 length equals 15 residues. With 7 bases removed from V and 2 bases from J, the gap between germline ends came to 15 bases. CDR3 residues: CASTGPGRGNQPQHF. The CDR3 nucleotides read TGTGCCAGTACTGGACCGGGGAGGGGCAATCAGCCCCAGCATTTT.

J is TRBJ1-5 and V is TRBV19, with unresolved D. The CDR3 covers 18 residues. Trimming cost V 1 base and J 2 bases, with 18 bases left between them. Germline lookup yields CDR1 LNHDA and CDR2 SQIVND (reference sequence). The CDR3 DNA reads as TGTGCCAGTAGTATAGTTCAAGGATCCAATGCGGGCAATCAGCCCCAGCATTTT. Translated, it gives CASSIVQGSNAGNQPQHF.

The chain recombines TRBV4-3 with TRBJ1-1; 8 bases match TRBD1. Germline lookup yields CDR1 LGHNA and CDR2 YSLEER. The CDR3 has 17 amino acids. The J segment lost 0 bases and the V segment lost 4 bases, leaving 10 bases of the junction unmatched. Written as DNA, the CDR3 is TGCGCCAGCAGCCGAGCCGGGACAGGCGGTATGAACACTGAAGCTTTCTTT. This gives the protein CASSRAGTGGMNTEAFF.

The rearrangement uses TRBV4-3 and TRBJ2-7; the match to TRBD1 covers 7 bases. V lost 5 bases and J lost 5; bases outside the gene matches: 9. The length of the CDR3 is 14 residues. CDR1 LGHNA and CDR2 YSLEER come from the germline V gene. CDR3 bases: TGCGCCAGCAGCTACAGAGGGCAGGGGGACGAGCAGTACTTC. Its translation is CASSYRGQGDEQYF.

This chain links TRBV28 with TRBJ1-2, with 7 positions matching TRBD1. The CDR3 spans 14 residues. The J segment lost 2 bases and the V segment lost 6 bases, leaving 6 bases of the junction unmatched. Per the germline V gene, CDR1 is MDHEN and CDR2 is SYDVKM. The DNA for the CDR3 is TGTGCCAGCAGCCGCGGGACAGCGAACTATGGCTACACCTTC. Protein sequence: CASSRGTANYGYTF.

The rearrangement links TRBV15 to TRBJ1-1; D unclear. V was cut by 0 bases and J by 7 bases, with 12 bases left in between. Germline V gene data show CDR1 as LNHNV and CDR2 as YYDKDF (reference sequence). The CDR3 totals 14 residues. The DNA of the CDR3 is TGTGCCACCAGCAGAGATGAAGTTCTAGTTGAAGCTTTCTTT. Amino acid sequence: CATSRDEVLVEAFF.

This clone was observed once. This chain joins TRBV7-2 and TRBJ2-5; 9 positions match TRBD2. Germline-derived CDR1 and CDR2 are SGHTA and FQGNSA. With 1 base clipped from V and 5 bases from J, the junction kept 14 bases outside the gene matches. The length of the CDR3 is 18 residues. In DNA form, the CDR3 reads TGTGCCAGCAGCTTAGAAACGCGGGCGGGAGGGCCGTGGGAGACCCAGTACTTC. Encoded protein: CASSLETRAGGPWETQYF. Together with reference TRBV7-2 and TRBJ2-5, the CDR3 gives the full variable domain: GAGVSQSPSNKVTEKGKDVELRCDPISGHTALYWYRQSLGQGLEFLIYFQGNSAPDKSGLPSDRFSAERTGGSVSTLTIQRTQQEDSAVYLCASSLETRAGGPWETQYFGPGTRLLVL.

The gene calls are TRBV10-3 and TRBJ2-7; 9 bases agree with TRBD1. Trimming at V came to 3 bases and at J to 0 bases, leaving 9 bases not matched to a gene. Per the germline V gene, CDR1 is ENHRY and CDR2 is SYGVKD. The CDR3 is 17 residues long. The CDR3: CAISEGTGKKASYEQYF. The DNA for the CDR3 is TGTGCCATCAGTGAAGGGACAGGGAAGAAGGCCTCCTACGAGCAGTACTTC.

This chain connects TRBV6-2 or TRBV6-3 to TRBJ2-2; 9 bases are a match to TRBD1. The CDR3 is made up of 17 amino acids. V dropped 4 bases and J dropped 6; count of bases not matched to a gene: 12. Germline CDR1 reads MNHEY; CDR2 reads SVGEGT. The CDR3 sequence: CASSWGSGQGIAGELFF. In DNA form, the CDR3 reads TGTGCCAGCAGTTGGGGCTCCGGACAGGGGATCGCCGGGGAGCTGTTTTTT.